This entry lists 3 T cell receptor beta chains sequenced from one sample in a study of graft-versus-host responses after intestinal transplantation. Assay: immunoSEQ multiplex PCR; the TCRdb copy retains only in-frame clones and omits some. The sample holds 75,000 to 100,000 clones, 91% seen once. These receptors have no identified antigens. This sample comprised unstimulated CD4+ T cells sorted from spleen or lymph node cells, obtained before transplant. The receptors originated from a human donor who was the organ donor for an intestinal transplant.

This chain links TRBV7-2 with TRBJ1-6, with TRBD1 as a possible D gene (5 bases). Trimming pared 1 base from V and 2 bases from J, leaving 15 bases between. This CDR3 comprises 18 residues. Germline V gene sequence: CDR1 SGHTA, CDR2 FQGNSA. CDR3 residues: CASSLEGSGKAYNSPLHF. CDR3 coding DNA: TGTGCCAGCAGCTTAGAGGGCTCAGGGAAGGCCTATAATTCACCCCTCCACTTT.

The CDR3 DNA follows: TGTGCCAGCAGCTGGGCCCGGGACTACTCTGGAAACACCATATATTTT. Translated, it gives CASSWARDYSGNTIYF. The chain is built from TRBV7-8 and TRBJ1-3, with D maybe TRBD1 (5 bases). The V and J ends lost 4 bases and 0 bases respectively, with 13 bases between them. Per germline, CDR1 SGHVS and CDR2 FQNEAQ. This CDR3 has 16 amino acids.

V and J are TRBV7-9 and TRBJ2-5, with a tentative D call TRBD1 (6 bases). Trimming cost V 5 bases and J 2 bases, with 9 bases left between them. The CDR3 is 13 amino acids. Germline-derived CDR1 and CDR2 are SEHNR and FQNEAQ (reference sequence). The CDR3 nucleotides are TGTGCCAGCAGCCCAGGACAGCAAGAGACCCAGTACTTC. Residues: CASSPGQQETQYF.